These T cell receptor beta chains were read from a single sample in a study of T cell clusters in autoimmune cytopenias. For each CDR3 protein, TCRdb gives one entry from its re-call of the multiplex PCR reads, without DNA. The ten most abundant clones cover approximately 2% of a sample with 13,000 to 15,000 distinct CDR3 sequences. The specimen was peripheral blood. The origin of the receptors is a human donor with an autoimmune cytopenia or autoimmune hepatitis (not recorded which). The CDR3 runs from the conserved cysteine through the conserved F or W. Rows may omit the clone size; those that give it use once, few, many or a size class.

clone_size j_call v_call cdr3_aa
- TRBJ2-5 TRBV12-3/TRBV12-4 CASSFVQGQTQYF
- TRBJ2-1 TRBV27 CASSFPGTVYNEQFF
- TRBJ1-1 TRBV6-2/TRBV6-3 CATRRSENTEAFF
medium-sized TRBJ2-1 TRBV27 CASSLWDRYNEQFF
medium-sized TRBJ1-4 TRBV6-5 CASTSTVELFF
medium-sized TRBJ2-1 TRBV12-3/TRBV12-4 CASSLRGVGDEQFF
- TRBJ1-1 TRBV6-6 CASSRGGSTRNTEAFF
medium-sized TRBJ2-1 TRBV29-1 CSVTREGLYNEQFF
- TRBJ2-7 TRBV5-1 CASREGAYEQYF
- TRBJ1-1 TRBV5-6 CASTDRVRTEAFF
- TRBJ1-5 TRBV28 CASSPPNRVRSNQPQHF
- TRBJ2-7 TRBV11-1 CASSLSSNEQYF
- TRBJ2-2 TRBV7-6 CASSFFGTSDTGELFF
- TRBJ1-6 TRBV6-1 CASSERQNNSPLHF
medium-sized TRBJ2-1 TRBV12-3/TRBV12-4 CASRPAGGLRYVEQFF
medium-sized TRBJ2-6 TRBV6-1 CASSLQARLSGANVLTF
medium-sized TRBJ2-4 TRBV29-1 CSGLHRDRVNIQYF
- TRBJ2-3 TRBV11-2 CASSLGQLDTQYF
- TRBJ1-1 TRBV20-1 CSASRRDEAFF
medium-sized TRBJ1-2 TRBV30 CAWSEGILNYGYTF
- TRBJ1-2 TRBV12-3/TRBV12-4 CASSPGTGNSGYTF
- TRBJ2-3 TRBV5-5 CASSSGFGGAGDTQYF
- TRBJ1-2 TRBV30 CAWTVDRLYGYTF
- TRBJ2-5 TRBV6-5 CASRATGGETQYF
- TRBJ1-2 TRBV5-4 CASSFGSVLTF
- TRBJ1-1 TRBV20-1 CSAERTGGTEAFF
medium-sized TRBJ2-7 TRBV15 CATSRKGPREEQYF
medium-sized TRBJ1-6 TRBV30 CAWSVPDRVENSPLHF
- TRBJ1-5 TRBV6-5 CASSSGQEYSNQPQHF
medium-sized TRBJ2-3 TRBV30 CACYPSSSGPDTQYF
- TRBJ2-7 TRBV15 CATSRAVAGVGEQYF
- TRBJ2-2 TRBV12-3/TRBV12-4 CASSFYAFARLGRPNTGELFF
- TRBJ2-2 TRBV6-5 CASSRTGVIGELFF
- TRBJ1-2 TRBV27 CASSARRDPNYGYTF
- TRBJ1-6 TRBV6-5 CASSSLGLDNSPLHF
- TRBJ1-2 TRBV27 CASSPGTGRPRGYTF
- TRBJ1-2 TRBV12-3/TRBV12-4 CASTRRGHNIQGYTF
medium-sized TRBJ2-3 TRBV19 CASSQGDTQYF
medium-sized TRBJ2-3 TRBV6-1 CASSEGLGWAPDTQYF
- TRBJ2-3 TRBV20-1 CSAHGLGSTTDTQYF
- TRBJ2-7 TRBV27 CASSLLPGGRSYEQYF